This T cell receptor (beta chain) was captured by sequencing in a study of T cell repertoires in aging, cancer and after chemotherapy. The overall study: Paired samples before and after chemotherapy came from chronic lymphocytic leukemia patients on fludarabine- or bendamustine-based regimens.

Whole-study findings and limits: Rebound thymic output was suggested by rising median generation probability during chemotherapy in each cancer cohort.

In regard to this clonotype: Its antigen is unidentified.

The CDR3 has 15 amino acids. Per germline, CDR1 LNHDA and CDR2 SQIVND (reference sequence). V was clipped by 0 bases and J by 4 bases, with 10 bases between them. Amplification of TCR beta used genomic DNA extracted from peripheral blood. A mixed TRB-A/B primer pool amplified rearranged TRB by multiplex touch-down PCR. TCRdb called the multiplex PCR reads again in MiXCR, with one record for every CDR3 protein. This sample yields some 6,100 distinct CDR3 sequences, of which more than 30% are seen a single time; less than 60% belongs to the top ten. The sequenced sample was blood. The TCR sequence derives from a human donor with a blood cancer. The genes are TRBV19 and TRBJ1-5; D possibly corresponds to TRBD1 (5 bases). The CDR3 DNA reads as TGTGCCAGTAGTATAGATGGGGGTGGAAATCAGCCCCAGCATTTT. The encoded protein is CASSIDGGGNQPQHF.